Included here is one T cell receptor (beta chain) sequence, with context. Antigen: not known. A much larger clone differs by one base, so this may be a read error. CDR1 and CDR2 from the germline V gene are SGHVS and FNYEAQ. There are 14 residues in the CDR3. The data are from a study of T cell repertoires in cytomegalovirus infection. The study's findings and limits: CMV-specific TCR beta clonotypes restricted by HLA-C dominated the ex vivo response. Adding up the frequency of public TCR beta families identified people who carried CMV plus the relevant HLA.

A single record per CDR3 protein comes from TCRdb applying MiXCR to the reads. The sample consists of around 750,000 distinct CDR3 sequences, about 30% of them appearing once. The receptor's source is a human donor in good health (CMV status not recorded). Some clones in this sample may be carry-over from other donors' samples. The sequencing here drew on cultured CD8+ T cells from PBMCs, taken from culture after CMV antigen stimulation. This chain connects TRBV7-6 to TRBJ2-5; D gene uncertain. CDR3 sequence: CASSLKPLGETRYF. The CDR3 DNA sequence: TGTGCCAGCAGCTTAAAACCACTCGGAGAGACCCGGTACTTC.